The 17 T cell receptor beta chains reported below all come from one sample, sequenced in a study of regulatory T cells in long-lasting Graves disease. Time point indicated: newly diagnosed GD, antithyroid drugs for less than 3 months. The authors made the TCR library using RNA they extracted from PBMCs. Construction of TCR beta libraries relied on iRepertoire HTBI primers and on Arm-PCR targeting CDR3 regions. TCRdb redid the calling of the multiplex PCR reads with MiXCR, one entry per CDR3 protein. Of 560,000 or so distinct CDR3 sequences listed, around 15% were seen once; the top ten hold around 12%. The same sample was also studied in work on T cells in Graves' hyperthyroidism and ophthalmopathy.

The sequenced sample was peripheral blood mononuclear cells (PBMCs), obtained at new diagnosis, from a patient treated with antithyroid drugs. These receptors were taken from a man younger than 35 with Graves disease.

This clonotype was seen ten or more times. This chain connects TRBV18 to TRBJ1-6; possible D gene TRBD1, 6 bases. The germline gives CDR1 KGHSH, CDR2 LQKENI. This CDR3 comprises 14 residues. The ends were cut back, 3 bases at V and 8 bases at J, with 11 bases in the middle. CDR3 loop: CASSPTGGDSPLHF. The CDR3 DNA sequence: TGTGCCAGCTCACCGACAGGCGGTGATTCACCCCTCCACTTT.

V usage is TRBV19 and J usage is TRBJ1-4; the D is unclear. This CDR3 contains 14 residues. Trimming left V 3 bases short and J 7 bases short, with 12 bases between. Germline V gives CDR1 LNHDA, CDR2 SQIVND (reference sequence). As DNA, the CDR3 is TGTGCCAGTAGTATGAACCGGGATGTTGAAAAACTGTTTTTT. It codes for CASSMNRDVEKLFF. Full variable domain (outside the CDR3, taken from reference TRBV19 and TRBJ1-4): DGGITQSPKYLFRKEGQNVTLSCEQNLNHDAMYWYRQDPGQGLRLIYYSQIVNDFQKGDIAEGYSVSREKKESFPLTVTSAQKNPTAFYLCASSMNRDVEKLFFGSGTQLSVL.

The chain recombines TRBV5-1 with TRBJ2-7; the match to TRBD2 covers 9 bases. Per germline, CDR1 SGHRS and CDR2 YFSETQ. The CDR3 is 15 residues long. With V trimmed by 0 bases and J by 0 bases, 1 base remained unmatched. DNA of the CDR3: TGCGCCAGCAGCTTGGGGACTAGCGACTCCTACGAGCAGTACTTC. Protein sequence: CASSLGTSDSYEQYF.

This clonotype came up a few times. The chain combines TRBV7-8 with TRBJ1-5; 7 bases line up with TRBD1. V gave up 1 base and J gave up 5 bases; unmatched junction bases: 5. The CDR3 totals 15 residues. Germline V gene data show CDR1 as SGHVS and CDR2 as FQNEAQ. CDR3 region: CASSLGRTGHQPQHF. In nucleotides, the CDR3 is TGTGCCAGCAGCTTAGGGCGGACAGGACATCAGCCCCAGCATTTT.

The rearrangement uses TRBV18 and TRBJ2-1; D gene unclear. The CDR3 consists of 15 residues. The germline V gene has CDR1 KGHSH and CDR2 LQKENI. With 2 bases removed from V and 1 base from J, the gap between germline ends came to 9 bases. In DNA form, the CDR3 reads TGTGCCAGCTCACCATCGCGCGATTCCTACAATGAGCAGTTCTTC. This sequence encodes CASSPSRDSYNEQFF.

The V call is TRBV2, the J call TRBJ1-5, with no clear D. The ends were cut back, 3 bases at V and 0 bases at J, with 15 bases in the middle. Germline V gene sequence: CDR1 SNHLY, CDR2 FYNNEI. This CDR3 spans 17 amino acids. The CDR3 DNA sequence: TGTGCCAGCAGTGACGATTCCAGAACCTATAGCAATCAGCCCCAGCATTTT. The encoded protein is CASSDDSRTYSNQPQHF.

This clonotype was seen more than once but under ten times. The rearrangement links TRBV29-1 to TRBJ2-2; D not resolved. Germline loops: CDR1 SQVTM, CDR2 ANQGSEA. The V end lost 5 bases, the J end lost 5 bases, and 15 bases lay between the germline ends. This CDR3 is 14 amino acids long. The CDR3 DNA reads TGCAGCGTTAGATTGCAGCTCGGGACCGGGGAGCTGTTTTTT. This gives the protein CSVRLQLGTGELFF.

At least ten counts were recorded for this clonotype. The V gene is TRBV29-1, the J gene TRBJ1-1, with TRBD1 matching over 9 bases. The CDR3 has 14 residues. V gave up 3 bases and J gave up 5 bases; unmatched junction bases: 7. Germline loops: CDR1 SQVTM, CDR2 ANQGSEA. The CDR3 coding sequence is TGCAGCGTTGATACCGGGACAGGGCCAACTGAAGCTTTCTTT. Translated, it gives CSVDTGTGPTEAFF.

This clonotype was counted a few times. This rearrangement joins TRBV3-1 to TRBJ2-3; either TRBD1 or TRBD2 may fit D (5 bases each). From germline, CDR1 is LGHDT and CDR2 YNNKEL (reference sequence). The CDR3 totals 16 residues. Trimming removed 0 bases at V and 6 bases at J, with 16 bases between. The CDR3 is CASSQDDEGRGDTQYF. The CDR3 DNA reads TGTGCCAGCAGCCAAGATGACGAGGGGAGAGGTGATACGCAGTATTTT.

This clonotype was detected many times. The chain is built from TRBV28 and TRBJ2-7; tentatively, D is TRBD2 (7 bases). Between the trimmed V and J ends, which lost 10 bases and 5 bases, there was a span of 24 bases. Germline lookup yields CDR1 MDHEN and CDR2 SYDVKM. The length of the CDR3 is 15 residues. The DNA of the CDR3 is TGTGCCACAGACTTAGGGGGGGCTTCGGGCCACGAGCAGTACTTC. It codes for CATDLGGASGHEQYF.

The rearrangement links TRBV7-9 to TRBJ2-3; a weak D match, TRBD2 (6 bases). Germline CDR1 is SEHNR and CDR2 is FQNEAQ (reference sequence). This CDR3 comprises 14 residues. Between the trimmed V and J ends, which lost 8 bases and 3 bases, there was a span of 15 bases. CDR3 in DNA: TGTGCCAGCCGAGTGGACTACCAAACAGATACGCAGTATTTT. Translation gives CASRVDYQTDTQYF.

The chain recombines TRBV5-4 with TRBJ1-4; D possibly corresponds to TRBD1 (5 bases). Trimming stripped 1 base from V and 6 bases from J, with 16 bases between. This CDR3 contains 16 residues. Per the germline V gene, CDR1 is SGHNT and CDR2 is YYREEE (reference sequence). CDR3 loop: CASSLRGRGRDEKLFF. For the CDR3, the DNA is TGTGCCAGCAGCTTGAGGGGTAGAGGGAGAGATGAAAAACTGTTTTTT. Combining the CDR3 with reference TRBV5-4 and TRBJ1-4 gives the whole variable domain ETGVTQSPTHLIKTRGQQVTLRCSSQSGHNTVSWYQQALGQGPQFIFQYYREEENGRGNFPPRFSGLQFPNYSSELNVNALELDDSALYLCASSLRGRGRDEKLFFGSGTQLSVL.

V and J are TRBV18 and TRBJ2-2, with TRBD1 identical over 7 bases. The CDR3 totals 19 residues. After removal of 2 bases from V and 6 bases from J, the junction contained 18 bases not matched to a gene. The V gene's germline CDR1 is KGHSH and CDR2 LQKENI. As DNA, the CDR3 is TGTGCCAGCTCACCATTACTGACAGGGTCGGTCTTCGGCCCCGGGGAGCTGTTTTTT. Residues: CASSPLLTGSVFGPGELFF.

This clonotype was counted a few times. The gene calls are TRBV27 and TRBJ2-2, with 8 positions matching TRBD1. The CDR3 consists of 15 residues. Germline lookup yields CDR1 MNHEY and CDR2 SMNVEV (reference sequence). V dropped 5 bases and J dropped 4; count of bases not matched to a gene: 6. CDR3: CASSPDRAGTGELFF. CDR3 bases: TGTGCCAGCAGTCCGGACAGGGCTGGCACCGGGGAGCTGTTTTTT.

This clonotype has ten or more counts. The chain carries TRBV7-9 and TRBJ1-1; D gene unclear. V was shortened by 4 bases and J by 0 bases, with 6 bases between the two germline ends. This CDR3 contains 13 residues. Germline V CDR1 and CDR2: SEHNR, FQNEAQ (reference sequence). The CDR3 protein is CASSYTVNTEAFF. The CDR3, as DNA: TGTGCCAGCAGCTATACAGTGAACACTGAAGCTTTCTTT.

There are many counts of this clonotype. This chain uses TRBV11-2 with TRBJ2-4; no reliable D call. The germline V gene encodes CDR1 SGHAT and CDR2 FQNNGV. V was cut by 0 bases and J by 8 bases, with 2 bases left in between. This CDR3 has 11 residues. For the CDR3, the DNA is TGTGCCAGCAGCTTAGATGACATTCAGTACTTC. Encoded protein: CASSLDDIQYF.

This clonotype was detected only a few times. The chain joins TRBV9 to TRBJ2-1; TRBD2 agrees at 9 bases. The CDR3 contains 15 residues. Unmatched junction bases numbered 6, after V lost 2 bases and J lost 6 bases. CDR1 is SGDLS, CDR2 YYNGEE, per germline. CDR3 residues: CASSVSGGTPNEQFF. The CDR3 DNA is TGTGCCAGCAGCGTTAGCGGGGGAACCCCCAATGAGCAGTTCTTC. The full variable domain, with the rest looked up from reference TRBV9 and TRBJ2-1, is DSGVTQTPKHLITATGQRVTLRCSPRSGDLSVYWYQQSLDQGLQFLIQYYNGEERAKGNILERFSAQQFPDLHSELNLSSLELGDSALYFCASSVSGGTPNEQFFGPGTRLTVL.